This is a list of T cell receptor beta chains from one sample in a study of blood T cell repertoires in COVID-19. Some clones are missing from TCRdb's copy, which holds only in-frame ones; the method was immunoSEQ multiplex PCR. Of about 140,000 clones listed, more than 60% are singletons. Specimen: peripheral blood. All receptors derive from a man aged 45 to 65 with acute or convalescent COVID-19. Both conserved end residues are part of each CDR3.

v_gene	len	j_gene	CDR3aa
TRBV11-2	14	TRBJ1-1	CASSLVRGQGEAFF
TRBV23-1	16	TRBJ1-4	CASGARLGGDNEKLFF
TRBV29-1	14	TRBJ2-3	CSAPDGRPTDTQYF
TRBV14	15	TRBJ2-6	CASSQVGSGANVLTF
TRBV28	14	TRBJ1-2	CASSSDRGGGGYTF
TRBV19	15	TRBJ1-3	CASSLGQGVVNTIYF
TRBV4-1	19	TRBJ2-3	CASSQDWLAGGSSTDTQYF
TRBV11-2	15	TRBJ2-7	CASSSMTTGPYEQYF
TRBV27	14	TRBJ1-5	CASSTRVGNQPQHF
TRBV7-2	13	TRBJ1-2	CASRVPGLYGYTF
TRBV11-2	15	TRBJ2-7	CASSLAGRRENEQYF
TRBV15	12	TRBJ1-4	CATSRRNEKLFF